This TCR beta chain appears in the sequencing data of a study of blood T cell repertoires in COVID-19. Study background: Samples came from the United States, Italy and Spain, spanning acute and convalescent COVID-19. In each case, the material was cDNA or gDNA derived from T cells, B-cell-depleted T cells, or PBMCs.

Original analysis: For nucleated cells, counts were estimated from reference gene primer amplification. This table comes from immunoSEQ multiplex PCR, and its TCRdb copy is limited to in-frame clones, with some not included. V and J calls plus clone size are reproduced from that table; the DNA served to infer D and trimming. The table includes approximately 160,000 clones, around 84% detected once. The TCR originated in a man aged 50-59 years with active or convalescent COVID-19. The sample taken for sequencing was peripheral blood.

CDR3 sequence: CASRFWAGDYGYTF. Here the CDR3 DNA reads TGTGCCAGCAGATTCTGGGCGGGGGACTATGGCTACACCTTC. This chain joins TRBV6-5 and TRBJ1-2; TRBD1 is a possible D gene (5 bases). The CDR3 is 14 amino acids. Germline V gives CDR1 MNHEY, CDR2 SVGAGI. V dropped 6 bases and J dropped 3 bases, with 14 bases sitting between them.